This T cell receptor beta chain was profiled in a study of blood T cell repertoires in COVID-19. Study-wide context: T cells, B-cell-depleted T cells, or PBMCs supplied cDNA or gDNA.

This clone was counted once. Trimming removed 0 bases from V and 3 bases from J, with 11 bases in between. CDR1 is SGHDN, CDR2 FVKESK, per germline. The CDR3 spans 16 residues. In the authors' methods: Counts of nucleated cells, estimated from reference gene primer amplification, were obtained. TCRdb's table, derived via immunoSEQ multiplex PCR, lists solely in-frame clones and lacks some. Clonal size and the V and J genes are those of that table, whereas D and trimming came from the DNA. The profile shows around 300,000 clones, roughly nine tenths of them singletons. This receptor was taken from a man in his forties or fifties with acute or convalescent COVID-19. This chain connects TRBV14 to TRBJ2-2; D perhaps matches TRBD1 (6 bases). Material: peripheral blood. CDR3 coding DNA: TGTGCCAGCAGCCAAGATGGGGGCGTGGACACCGGGGAGCTGTTTTTT. As protein: CASSQDGGVDTGELFF.